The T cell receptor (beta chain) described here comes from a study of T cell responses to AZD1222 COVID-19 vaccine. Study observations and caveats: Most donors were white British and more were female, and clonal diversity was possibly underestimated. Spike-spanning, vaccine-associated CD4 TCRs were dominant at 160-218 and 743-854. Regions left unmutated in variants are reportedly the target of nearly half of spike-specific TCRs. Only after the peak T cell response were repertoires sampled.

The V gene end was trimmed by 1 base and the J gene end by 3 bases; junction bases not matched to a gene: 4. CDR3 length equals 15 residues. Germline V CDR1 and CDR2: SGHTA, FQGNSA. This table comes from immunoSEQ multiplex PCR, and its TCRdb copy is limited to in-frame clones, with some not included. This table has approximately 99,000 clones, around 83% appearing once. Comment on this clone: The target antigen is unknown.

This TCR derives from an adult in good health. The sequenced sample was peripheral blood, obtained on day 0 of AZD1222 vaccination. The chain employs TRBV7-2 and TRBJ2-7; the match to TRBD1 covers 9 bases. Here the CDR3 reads CASSLEGTGFYEQYF. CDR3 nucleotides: TGTGCCAGCAGCTTAGAAGGGACAGGGTTCTACGAGCAGTACTTC. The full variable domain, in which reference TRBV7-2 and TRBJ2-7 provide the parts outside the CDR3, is GAGVSQSPSNKVTEKGKDVELRCDPISGHTALYWYRQSLGQGLEFLIYFQGNSAPDKSGLPSDRFSAERTGGSVSTLTIQRTQQEDSAVYLCASSLEGTGFYEQYFGPGTRLTVT.